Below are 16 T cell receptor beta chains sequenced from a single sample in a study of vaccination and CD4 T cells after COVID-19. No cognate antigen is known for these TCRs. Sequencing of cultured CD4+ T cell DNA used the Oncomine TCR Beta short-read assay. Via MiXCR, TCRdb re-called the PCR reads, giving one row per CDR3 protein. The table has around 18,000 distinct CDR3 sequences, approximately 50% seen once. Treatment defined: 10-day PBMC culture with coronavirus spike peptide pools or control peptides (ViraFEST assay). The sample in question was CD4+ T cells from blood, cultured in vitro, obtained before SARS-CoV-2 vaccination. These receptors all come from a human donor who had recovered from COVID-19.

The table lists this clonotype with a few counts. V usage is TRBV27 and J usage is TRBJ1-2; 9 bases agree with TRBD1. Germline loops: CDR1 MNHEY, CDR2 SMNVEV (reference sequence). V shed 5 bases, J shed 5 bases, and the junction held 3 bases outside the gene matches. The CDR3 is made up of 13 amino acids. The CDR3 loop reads CASSHRGLYGYTF. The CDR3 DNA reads TGTGCCAGCAGTCACAGGGGGCTTTATGGCTACACCTTC.

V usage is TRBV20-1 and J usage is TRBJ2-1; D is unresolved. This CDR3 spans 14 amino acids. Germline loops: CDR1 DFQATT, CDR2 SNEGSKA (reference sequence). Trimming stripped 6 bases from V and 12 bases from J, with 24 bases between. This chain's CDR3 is CSADPPFLGRAQFF. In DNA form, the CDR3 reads TGCAGTGCGGACCCACCATTTCTAGGGCGTGCGCAGTTCTTC.

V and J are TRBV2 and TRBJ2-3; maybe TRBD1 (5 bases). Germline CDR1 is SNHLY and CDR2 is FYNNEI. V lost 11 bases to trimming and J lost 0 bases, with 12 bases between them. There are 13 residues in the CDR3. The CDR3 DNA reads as TGTGCCCTTGGGGCCGTTAGCACAGATACGCAGTATTTT. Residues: CALGAVSTDTQYF.

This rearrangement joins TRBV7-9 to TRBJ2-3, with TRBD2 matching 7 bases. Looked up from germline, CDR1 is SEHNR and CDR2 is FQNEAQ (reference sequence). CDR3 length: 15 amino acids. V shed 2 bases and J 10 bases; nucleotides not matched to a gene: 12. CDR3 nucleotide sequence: TGTGCCAGCAGCTTACCGGGATTAGCGGGTTCAGCGCAGTATTTT. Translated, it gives CASSLPGLAGSAQYF.

This chain's CDR3 is CASSVNPGGEGVFHIQYF. CDR3 coding DNA: TGTGCCAGTAGTGTCAACCCAGGGGGCGAGGGGGTCTTCCACATTCAGTACTTC. V is TRBV19 and J is TRBJ2-4; 8 nucleotides agree with TRBD1. V was clipped by 5 bases and J by 8 bases; unmatched bases: 20. The CDR3 consists of 18 residues. The germline gives CDR1 LNHDA, CDR2 SQIVND (reference sequence).

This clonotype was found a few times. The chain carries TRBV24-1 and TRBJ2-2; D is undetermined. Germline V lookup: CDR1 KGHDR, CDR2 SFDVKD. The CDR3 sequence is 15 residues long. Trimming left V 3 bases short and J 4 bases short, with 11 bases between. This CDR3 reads CATSDTAVLTGELFF. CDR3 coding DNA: TGTGCCACCAGTGATACCGCGGTACTCACCGGGGAGCTGTTTTTT.

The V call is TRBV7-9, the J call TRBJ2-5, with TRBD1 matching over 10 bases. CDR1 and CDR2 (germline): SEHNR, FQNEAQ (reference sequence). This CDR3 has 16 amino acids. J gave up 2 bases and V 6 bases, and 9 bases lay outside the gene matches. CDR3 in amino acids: CASRRDRGGRQETQYF. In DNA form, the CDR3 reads TGTGCCAGCAGACGGGACAGGGGTGGGAGGCAAGAGACCCAGTACTTC.

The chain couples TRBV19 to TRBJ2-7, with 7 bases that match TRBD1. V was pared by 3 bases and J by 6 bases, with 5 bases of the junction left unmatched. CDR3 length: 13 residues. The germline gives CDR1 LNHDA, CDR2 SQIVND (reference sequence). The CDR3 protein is CASSMEGGGEQYF. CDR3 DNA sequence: TGTGCCAGTAGTATGGAAGGGGGCGGCGAGCAGTACTTC.

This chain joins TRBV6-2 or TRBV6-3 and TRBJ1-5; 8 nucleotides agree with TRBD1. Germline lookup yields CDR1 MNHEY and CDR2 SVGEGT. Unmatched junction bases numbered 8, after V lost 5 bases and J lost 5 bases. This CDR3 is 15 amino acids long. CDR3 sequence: CASSLRGQNHQPQHF. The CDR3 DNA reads TGTGCCAGCAGTCTCAGGGGGCAGAATCATCAGCCCCAGCATTTT.

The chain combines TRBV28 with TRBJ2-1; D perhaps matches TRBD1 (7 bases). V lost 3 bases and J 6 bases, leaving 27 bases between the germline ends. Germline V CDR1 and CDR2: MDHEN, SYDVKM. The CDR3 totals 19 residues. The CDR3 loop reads CASSFHQGGRAGGINEQFF. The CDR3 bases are TGTGCCAGCAGTTTTCATCAGGGGGGAAGGGCAGGAGGTATCAATGAGCAGTTCTTC.

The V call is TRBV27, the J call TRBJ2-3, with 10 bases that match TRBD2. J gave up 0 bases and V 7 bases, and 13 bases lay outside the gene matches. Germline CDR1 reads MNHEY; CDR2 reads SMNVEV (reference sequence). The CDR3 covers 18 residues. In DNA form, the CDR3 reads TGTGCCAGCACCTCTGAGCGGGAGGGCTCGTCTAGCACAGATACGCAGTATTTT. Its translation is CASTSEREGSSSTDTQYF.

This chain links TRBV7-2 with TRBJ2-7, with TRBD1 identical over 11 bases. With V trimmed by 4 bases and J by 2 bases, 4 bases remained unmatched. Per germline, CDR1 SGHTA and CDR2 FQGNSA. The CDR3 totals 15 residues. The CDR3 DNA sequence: TGTGCCAGCAGCTGGAGGACAGGGGGCGCCTACGAGCAGTACTTC. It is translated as CASSWRTGGAYEQYF.

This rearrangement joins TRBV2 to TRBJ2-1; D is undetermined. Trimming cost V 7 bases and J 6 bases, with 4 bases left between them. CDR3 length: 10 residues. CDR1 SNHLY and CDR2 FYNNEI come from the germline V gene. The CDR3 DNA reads TGTGCCAGCAAGCGCAATGAGCAGTTCTTC. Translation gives CASKRNEQFF.

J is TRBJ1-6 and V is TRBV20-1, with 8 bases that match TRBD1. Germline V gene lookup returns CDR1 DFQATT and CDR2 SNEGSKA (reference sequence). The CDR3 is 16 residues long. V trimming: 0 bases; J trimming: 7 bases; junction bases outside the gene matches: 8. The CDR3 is CSAREVDRGLNSPLHF. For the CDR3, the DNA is TGCAGTGCTAGAGAGGTAGACAGGGGCTTAAATTCACCCCTCCACTTT.

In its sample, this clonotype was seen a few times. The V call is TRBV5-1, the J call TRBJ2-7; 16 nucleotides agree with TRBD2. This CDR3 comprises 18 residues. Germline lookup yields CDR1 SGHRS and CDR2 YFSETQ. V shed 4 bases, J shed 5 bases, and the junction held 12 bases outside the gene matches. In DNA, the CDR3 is TGCGCCAGCAGCGGGGGACTAGCGGGAGGGCGAGGTCAGCACGAGCAGTACTTC. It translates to CASSGGLAGGRGQHEQYF.

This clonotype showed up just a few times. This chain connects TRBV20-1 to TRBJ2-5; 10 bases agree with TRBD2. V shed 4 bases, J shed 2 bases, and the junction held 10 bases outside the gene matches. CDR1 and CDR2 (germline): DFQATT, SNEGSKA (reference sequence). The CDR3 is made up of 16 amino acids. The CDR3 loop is CSAKPQGLAKQETQYF. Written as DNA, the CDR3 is TGCAGTGCTAAACCCCAGGGACTAGCGAAACAAGAGACCCAGTACTTC.